This TCR beta chain was sequenced for a study of cytomegalovirus exposure and HLA in healthy donors. Germline values: CDR1 SGHVS, CDR2 FQNEAQ. V shed 5 bases and J 4 bases; nucleotides not matched to a gene: 3. CDR3 length: 13 amino acids. Amplification used 60 Vbeta primers and 13 Jbeta primers. The repertoire was sequenced with immunoSEQ multiplex PCR; TCRdb's copy has only in-frame clones and lacks some. Among around 97,000 clones listed, roughly 73% were seen once. The chain employs TRBV7-8 and TRBJ2-7; 9 bases are shared with TRBD1. The sample consisted of PBMCs. This clonotype was obtained from a man in his forties in good health and CMV-seronegative. The CDR3 region has the DNA TGTGCCAGCAGCCCCGGGACAGGGTACGAGCAGTACTTC. Translated, it gives CASSPGTGYEQYF.